The 4 T cell receptor beta chains listed next were all sequenced from one sample in a study of shared clonotypes between healthy human individuals. Naive CD8 cells comprised CD45RO-negative, CCR7-positively selected cells, excluding terminally differentiated effector memory CD45RA+ cells. Sequencing was performed with immunoSEQ multiplex PCR; in TCRdb, only in-frame clones are kept and a portion is missing. The sample consists of 800,000 to 950,000 clones, just over 95% of them appearing once. The sample taken for sequencing was naive CD8+ T cells sorted from blood. These receptors all come from a man younger than 45 in good health.

This clone showed up just once. The same CDR3 arises from other DNA sequences in this sample as well. The CDR3 coding sequence is TGCGCCAGCAGCTTGAGGGGCTACGAGCAGTACTTC. Protein sequence: CASSLRGYEQYF. The V gene is TRBV5-1, the J gene TRBJ2-7, with D possibly matching TRBD1 (5 bases). The CDR3 extends over 12 amino acids. Trimming stripped 1 base from V and 3 bases from J, with 5 bases between. From germline, CDR1 is SGHRS and CDR2 YFSETQ.

In regard to this clone: The sample holds other DNA sequences that translate to the same CDR3. The chain couples TRBV5-4 to TRBJ2-1; D uncertain. The V end lost 4 bases, the J end lost 5 bases, and 4 bases lay between the germline ends. Per the germline V gene, CDR1 is SGHNT and CDR2 is YYREEE (reference sequence). The CDR3 extends over 11 amino acids. This CDR3 is CASSLDNEQFF. Here the CDR3 DNA reads TGTGCCAGCAGCCTGGACAATGAGCAGTTCTTC.

The J gene is TRBJ2-3, the V gene TRBV7-9, with D tentatively TRBD2 (5 bases). The CDR3 extends over 11 amino acids. The V end lost 1 base, the J end lost 11 bases, and 7 bases lay between the germline ends. Germline CDR1 is SEHNR and CDR2 is FQNEAQ (reference sequence). This chain's CDR3 is CASSLGSGQYF. The CDR3 nucleotides are TGTGCCAGCAGCTTAGGCAGCGGGCAGTATTTT.

This clone was recorded only once. The V and J genes are TRBV11-2 and TRBJ2-3; D perhaps matches TRBD1 (6 bases). The CDR3 runs to 18 residues. The germline gives CDR1 SGHAT, CDR2 FQNNGV. Trimming took 0 bases from V and 5 from J, leaving 21 bases between them. This chain's CDR3 is CASSLEVTGPFILDTQYF. Here the CDR3 DNA reads TGTGCCAGCAGCTTAGAGGTGACAGGACCCTTCATATTAGATACGCAGTATTTT.